The present TCR beta chain was sequenced within a study of blood T cells in healthy people across ages. Findings of the study overall: Naive CD4+ cell counts and diversity both ran higher in long-lived than in aged donors.

Using a J-beta primer mix together with a sample-barcoded 5' primer, a second PCR was run for roughly 6 to 12 cycles. Via MiXCR, TCRdb re-called the 5' RACE reads, giving one row per CDR3 protein. The table lists approximately 800,000 distinct CDR3 sequences, roughly 53% of them singletons, with about two fifths in the top ten. The count of this clonotype is one. Its matching antigen is unknown. The receptor comes from an older man in good health. Sequenced material: blood.

CDR3 sequence (DNA): TGTGCCACCACACAGGCCGCGAACACCGGGGAGCTGTTTTTT. It yields the protein CATTQAANTGELFF. This chain joins TRBV28 and TRBJ2-2; D perhaps matches TRBD1 (5 bases). Germline assignment: CDR1 MDHEN and CDR2 SYDVKM. The CDR3 consists of 14 residues. V lost 10 bases and J 0 bases, leaving 12 bases between the germline ends.